This T cell receptor beta chain was sequenced during a study of cytomegalovirus exposure and HLA in healthy donors. Whole-study findings and limits: TRBV6-2, TRBV6-3 and some other V segments were unresolvable in 87-base-pair reads. Clonal expansion was found to be greater in HLA-associated TCR beta chains than in equally common others in a later analysis.

The germline CDR1 and CDR2 sequences are LNHDA and SQIVND (reference sequence). The CDR3 spans 13 residues. Trimming removed 4 bases from V and 1 base from J, with 8 bases in between. Primers for the PCR totalled 60 Vbeta and 13 Jbeta. Assay used: immunoSEQ multiplex PCR; TCRdb lists only in-frame clones, some missing. The data show approximately 170,000 clones, approximately 80% seen once. As for this clone: The antigen remains unidentified.

The specimen was PBMCs. V and J are TRBV19 and TRBJ2-7, with no clear D. The clonotype originates from a male donor in good health and CMV-seronegative. The CDR3 loop is CASSSPISYEQYF. DNA for the CDR3: TGTGCCAGTAGTAGCCCTATTTCCTACGAGCAGTACTTC.